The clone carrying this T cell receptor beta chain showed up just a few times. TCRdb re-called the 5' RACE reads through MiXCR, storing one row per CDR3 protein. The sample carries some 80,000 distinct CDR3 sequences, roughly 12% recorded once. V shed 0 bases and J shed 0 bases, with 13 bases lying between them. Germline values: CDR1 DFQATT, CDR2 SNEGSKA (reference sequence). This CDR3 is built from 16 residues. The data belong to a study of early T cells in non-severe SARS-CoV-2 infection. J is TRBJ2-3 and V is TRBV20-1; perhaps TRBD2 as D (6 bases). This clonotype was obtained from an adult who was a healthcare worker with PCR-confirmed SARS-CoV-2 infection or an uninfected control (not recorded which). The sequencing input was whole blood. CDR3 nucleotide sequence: TGCAGTGCTAGAGATCGGGGGAGCGCCAGCACAGATACGCAGTATTTT. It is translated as CSARDRGSASTDTQYF.